The subject of this entry is one T cell receptor beta chain. The sample holds one count of this clone. This receptor's antigen is unknown. It has no much larger one-base neighbor in the sample; base qualities were not kept. This entry belongs to a study of T cell responses to AZD1222 COVID-19 vaccine (dated by TCRdb to the early 2020s). Concerning the study at large: A total of about 230 trial participants underwent TCR sequencing, of whom some 210 received two doses of AZD1222 and approximately 25 received two doses of the MenACWY control vaccine. Trial participants were enrolled by age into subgroups of 18-55, 56-69 and 70-plus years, and approximately 150, 30 and 60 TCR-sequenced participants, respectively, were included in these subgroups. The study at large found these results: The whole spike protein was spanned by vaccine-associated CD4 TCRs, and dominant responses were seen in regions 160-218 and 743-854. Nearly half of unique spike-specific TCRs reportedly recognized epitopes outside regions mutated in the B.1.351 and B.1.1.7 variants. A significant rise in spike-specific TCR breadth and depth was observed after two AZD1222 doses relative to day 0 and relative to MenACWY recipients. The 56-69-year group was small, and its depth increase did not reach significance, likely because of low power. Because no day 14 peak-response samples were available, the repertoires could be characterized only after the peak T cell response. Participants were mostly white British, with more females than males. The authors suggested clonal diversity may have been underestimated. Conclusions about previously exposed vaccinees are limited because only six or seven AZD1222 recipients were SARS-CoV-2 seropositive at baseline.

The label giving this sample's time point can be read as: about 28 days (+/-7) after the second vaccine dose. AZD1222 recipients with second doses at about 4 weeks or about 12 weeks were pooled, because spike-specific TCR depth and breadth did not differ between schedules. Vaccinee samples were obtained from the UK trials COV001 and COV002, which included a single-blind randomized controlled phase 2/3 trial of AZD1222 (ChAdOx1 nCoV-19) in healthy adults. Trial participant PBMC samples were collected at day 0 and day 28 after the second dose for TCRbeta chain sequencing. The cysteine opens and the phenylalanine closes a CDR3 of 16 amino acids. CDR3 DNA is the only sequence kept; it has 48 bases, read in frame from the first base. The germline V gene (reference sequence) specifies SEHNR as CDR1 and FQNEAQ as CDR2. Ends trimmed: V by 5 bases, J by 5 bases; bases unmatched to a gene: 13. The CDR3 regions of human TCRbeta chains were analyzed by immunosequencing. As for the authors' bioinformatics: TCRs in the repertoires were compared against a reference library of SARS-CoV-2-specific TCRs that had been generated with the MIRA antigen-specificity platform. Breadth was defined as the fraction of unique TCRs that were SARS-CoV-2-associated, and depth was defined as the fraction of total T cells that were SARS-CoV-2-associated. Using the MIRA data, each spike-specific TCR was mapped to the spike region that the TCR reacts to and placed in a CD4 or CD8 class. Log10-transformed breadth and depth values were compared by one-way ANOVA with Sidak's multiple comparisons tests. TCRdb took over this immuneACCESS table, retaining in-frame rearrangements with V and J assigned. Such tables are incomplete; in checked studies, under half of the missing clones stem from an unresolved V gene, and the remainder is unexplained. V and J calls plus clone size are reproduced from that table; the DNA served to infer D and trimming. Present in this sample are 69,000 or so clones, 87% of which were seen just once. The ten largest clonotypes hold around 1.2% of the sample.

The sequence derives from an adult who received the AZD1222 COVID-19 vaccine. The starting material was peripheral blood, obtained 28 days after the second AZD1222 dose. The chain joins TRBV7-9 to TRBJ2-7, and 9 bases in between align with TRBD1. Here is the DNA: TGTGCCAGCAGCCCCCTCGCCGGGACAGGGTCGAACGAGCAGTACTTC. This codes for CASSPLAGTGSNEQYF.